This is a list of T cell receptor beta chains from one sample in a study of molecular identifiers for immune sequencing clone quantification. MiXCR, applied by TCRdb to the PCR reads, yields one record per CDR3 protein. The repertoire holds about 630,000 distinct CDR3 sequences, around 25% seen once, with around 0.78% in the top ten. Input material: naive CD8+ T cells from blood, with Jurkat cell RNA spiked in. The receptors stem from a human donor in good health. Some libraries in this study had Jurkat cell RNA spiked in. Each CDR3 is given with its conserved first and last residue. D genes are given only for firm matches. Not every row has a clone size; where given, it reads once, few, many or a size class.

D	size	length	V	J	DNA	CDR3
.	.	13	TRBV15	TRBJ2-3	TGTGCCACCAGCCCCCGTCTCACAGATACGCAGTATTTT	CATSPRLTDTQYF
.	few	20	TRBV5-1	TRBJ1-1	TGCGCCAGCAGCCCGACTCATTATACAGTCTCGGGGCTCGAGAACACTGAAGCTTTCTTT	CASSPTHYTVSGLENTEAFF
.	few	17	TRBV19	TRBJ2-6	TGTGCCAGTAGTGCCTTGGAGGGGCCCTCTGGGGCCAACGTCCTGACTTTC	CASSALEGPSGANVLTF
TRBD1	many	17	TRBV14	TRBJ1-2	TGTGCCAGCAGCCAAGCGTCTTCCGTCAGGGGGGATCGTGGCTACACCTTC	CASSQASSVRGDRGYTF
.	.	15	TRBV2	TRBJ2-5	TGTGCCAGCACCACCGTGTTGGGAGGTCAAGAGACCCAGTACTTC	CASTTVLGGQETQYF
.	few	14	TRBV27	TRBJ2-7	TGTGCCAGCAGTTTAGTCGGCCTTTCCTACGAGCAGTACTTC	CASSLVGLSYEQYF
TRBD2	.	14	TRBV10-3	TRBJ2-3	TGTGCCATCACGTCGGGACTAGCGGCAGATACGCAGTATTTT	CAITSGLAADTQYF
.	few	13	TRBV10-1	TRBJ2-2	TGCGCCAGCAGTGAAATCTTGGGGGGGGAGCTGTTTTTT	CASSEILGGELFF
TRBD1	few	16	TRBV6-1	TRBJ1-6	TGTGCCAGCAGTGAAGAGCCTGGACAGGGGGAATCACCCCTCCACTTT	CASSEEPGQGESPLHF
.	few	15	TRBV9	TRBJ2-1	TGTGCCAGCAGCGACCCCGGGACAACATACAATGAGCAGTTCTTC	CASSDPGTTYNEQFF
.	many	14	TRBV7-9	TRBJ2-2	TGTGCCAGCAGCCCCCCGACAGGTCCCGGGGAGCTGTTTTTT	CASSPPTGPGELFF
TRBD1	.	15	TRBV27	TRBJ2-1	TGTGCCAGCAGTCCAAACAGGGGCTCCTACGATGAGCAGTTCTTC	CASSPNRGSYDEQFF
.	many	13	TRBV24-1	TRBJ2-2	TGTGCCACCAGTGCCGGAGGGGCCGGGGAGCTGTTTTTT	CATSAGGAGELFF
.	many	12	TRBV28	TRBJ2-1	TGTGCGACCGGGGACGGATACAATGAGCAGTTCTTC	CATGDGYNEQFF
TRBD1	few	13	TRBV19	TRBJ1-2	TGTGCCAGTAGTATTACAGGGGGCAATGGCTACACCTTC	CASSITGGNGYTF
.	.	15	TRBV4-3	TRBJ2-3	TGCGCCAGCAGTTTTGAAACAGGGAGCACAGATACGCAGTATTTT	CASSFETGSTDTQYF
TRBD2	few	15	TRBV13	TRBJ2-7	TGTGCCAGCAGCCCCGGACTAGCGCCAACCTACGAGCAGTACTTC	CASSPGLAPTYEQYF
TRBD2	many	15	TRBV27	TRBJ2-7	TGTGCCAGCACCCCGATAGCGGGAGGGCCCTACGAGCAGTACTTC	CASTPIAGGPYEQYF
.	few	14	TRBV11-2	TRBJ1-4	TGTGCCAGCAGCTTAGTGGCAGGGTACGAAAAACTGTTTTTT	CASSLVAGYEKLFF
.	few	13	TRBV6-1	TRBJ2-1	TGTGCCAGCAGTGACATATCCTACAATGAGCAGTTCTTC	CASSDISYNEQFF
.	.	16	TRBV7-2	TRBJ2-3	TGTGCCAGCAGCGGGCCAGAGCCTAGTGGGCCGCATACGCAGTATTTT	CASSGPEPSGPHTQYF
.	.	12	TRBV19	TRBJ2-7	TGTGCCAGTAGTATGGGCGGGTACGAGCAGTACTTC	CASSMGGYEQYF
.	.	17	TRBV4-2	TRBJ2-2	TGTGCCAGCAGCCCGGACGTAGGGGGTCCGGCCCCAGGGGAGCTGTTTTTT	CASSPDVGGPAPGELFF
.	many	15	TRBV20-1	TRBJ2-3	TGCAGTGCAGACGAACCCCATCCGGGCACAGATACGCAGTATTTT	CSADEPHPGTDTQYF
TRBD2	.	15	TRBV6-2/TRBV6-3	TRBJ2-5	TGTGCCAGCAGTTACGAAGCGGGGGGCCTAGAGACCCAGTACTTC	CASSYEAGGLETQYF
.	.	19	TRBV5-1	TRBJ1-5	TGCGCCAACAGCCGGATAAACAGGTTAAGAACGGGTAACAATCAGCCCCAGCATTTT	CANSRINRLRTGNNQPQHF
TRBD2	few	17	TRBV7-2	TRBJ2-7	TGTGCCAGCAGCTTAATAGCGGGAGGGCCCATCGACAACGAGCAGTACTTC	CASSLIAGGPIDNEQYF
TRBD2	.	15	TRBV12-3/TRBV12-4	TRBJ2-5	TGTGCCAGCATTTTAATCGGCGGGGGGCCTGGGACCCAGTACTTC	CASILIGGGPGTQYF
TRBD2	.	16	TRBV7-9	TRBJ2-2	TGTGCCAGCAGCCCACAACTAGCGGCGAACACCGGGGAGCTGTTTTTT	CASSPQLAANTGELFF
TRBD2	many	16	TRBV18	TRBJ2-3	TGTGCCAGCTCACCGGGACTAGCGGGAGCATTAGATACGCAGTATTTT	CASSPGLAGALDTQYF
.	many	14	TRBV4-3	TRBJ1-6	TGCGCCAGCAGCGAGGCGGTCCTCAATTCACCCCTCCACTTT	CASSEAVLNSPLHF
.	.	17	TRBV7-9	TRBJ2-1	TGTGCCAGCAGCGATTTAGCGCGGACGCGACTATACAATGAGCAGTTCTTC	CASSDLARTRLYNEQFF
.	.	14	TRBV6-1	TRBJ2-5	TGTGCCAGCAAAATCACCGGGACACGTGAGACCCAGTACTTC	CASKITGTRETQYF
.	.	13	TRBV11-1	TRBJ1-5	TGTGCCAGCAGCTTAACAGCCAATCGGCCCCAGCATTTT	CASSLTANRPQHF
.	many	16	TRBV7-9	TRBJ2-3	TGTGCCAGCAGCCCGAAGCAGGGCTTTGGAACAGATACGCAGTATTTT	CASSPKQGFGTDTQYF
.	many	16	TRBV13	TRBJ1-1	TGTGCCAGCAGCTTTTTCCCACTAACATTGGACACTGAAGCTTTCTTT	CASSFFPLTLDTEAFF
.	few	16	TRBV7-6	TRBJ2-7	TGTGCCAGCAGCCCTTCCCGAGGACCTCTATCCTACGAGCAGTACTTC	CASSPSRGPLSYEQYF
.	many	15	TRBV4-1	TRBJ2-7	TGCGCCAGCAGCCAAGATTGGACGCGGGGCGACGAGCAGTACTTC	CASSQDWTRGDEQYF
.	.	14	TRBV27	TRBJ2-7	TGTGCCAGCAGTTTGTACGCGGGGGCGGTCGAGCAGTACTTC	CASSLYAGAVEQYF
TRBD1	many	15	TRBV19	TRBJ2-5	TGTGCCAGTAGCCAGGGACAGGGCCCGGAAGAGACCCAGTACTTC	CASSQGQGPEETQYF
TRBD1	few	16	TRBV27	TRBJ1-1	TGTGCCAGCAGGCTTATCGCCGGACAGGGATTAGCTGAAGCTTTCTTT	CASRLIAGQGLAEAFF
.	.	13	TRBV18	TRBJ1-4	TGTGCCAGCTCACCATCAGGGGAAGAAAAACTGTTTTTT	CASSPSGEEKLFF
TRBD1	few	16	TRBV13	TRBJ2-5	TGTGCCAGCGCAACTTACAGGACAGGAAAACAAGAGACCCAGTACTTC	CASATYRTGKQETQYF
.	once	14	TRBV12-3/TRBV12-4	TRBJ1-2	TGTGCCAGCAGTCCCGCTGTAGTAAACTATGGCTACACCTTC	CASSPAVVNYGYTF
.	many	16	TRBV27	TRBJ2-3	TGTGCCAGCAGTACGATCCCCCCAGGGGTTACAGATACGCAGTATTTT	CASSTIPPGVTDTQYF
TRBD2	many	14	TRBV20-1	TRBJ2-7	TGCAGTGCTAGACAGCGGGGGCCGACCTACGAGCAGTACTTC	CSARQRGPTYEQYF
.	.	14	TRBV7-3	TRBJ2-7	TGTGCCAGCAGCCCTGACTCTGCCCAGATGGAGCAGTACTTC	CASSPDSAQMEQYF
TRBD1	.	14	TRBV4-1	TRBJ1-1	TGCGCCAGCAGCCAAGAGTCAGGGGGTCCTGAAGCTTTCTTT	CASSQESGGPEAFF
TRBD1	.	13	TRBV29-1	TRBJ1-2	TGCAGCGCCGAAACCGGGACAGAGCCCGGCTACACCTTC	CSAETGTEPGYTF
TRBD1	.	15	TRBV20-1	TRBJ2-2	TGCAGTGCTAGAGGGGGGACAGATAACACCGGGGAGCCGTTTTTT	CSARGGTDNTGEPFF
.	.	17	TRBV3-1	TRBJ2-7	TGTGCCAGCAGCCAAGATCCGGTTGGCGGCTGGCCCTACGATCAGTACTTC	CASSQDPVGGWPYDQYF